This is a list of T cell receptor beta chains from one sample in a study of post-analysis software for immune sequencing data. Using its own MiXCR run on the PCR reads, TCRdb lists one record per CDR3 protein. The repertoire holds fewer than 850,000 distinct CDR3 sequences, 30% seen once, with around 0.55% in the top ten. Sequencing was done on a sample of blood. These receptors were obtained from a girl aged 5-17 years with multiple sclerosis. Each CDR3 is given with its conserved first and last residue. The D gene is left open where the match is weak. A clone size is listed for some rows: how often the clone was seen (once, few, many), or a class if it is expanded.

V	D	size	J	CDR3	DNA
TRBV20-1	-	-	TRBJ2-1	CSARWAGPYNEQFF	TGCAGTGCTAGATGGGCAGGGCCCTACAATGAGCAGTTCTTC
TRBV7-9	-	many	TRBJ2-1	CASSYGGTQGDYEQFF	TGTGCCAGCAGCTATGGGGGGACCCAGGGGGACTATGAGCAGTTCTTC
TRBV24-1	-	-	TRBJ2-3	CAISDLTDTQYF	TGTGCCATCAGTGATTTAACAGATACGCAGTATTTT
TRBV20-1	TRBD2	-	TRBJ2-5	CSADGWREGPGNEQYF	TGCAGTGCCGACGGATGGCGGGAGGGCCCCGGGAATGAGCAGTACTTC
TRBV5-1	TRBD1	few	TRBJ2-7	CASSLEGTGYSYEQYF	TGCGCCAGCAGCTTGGAGGGGACAGGCTACTCCTACGAGCAGTACTTC
TRBV5-6	TRBD2	-	TRBJ2-1	CASSSKRESSYNEQFF	TGTGCCAGCAGCTCAAAGCGGGAAAGCTCCTACAATGAGCAGTTCTTC
TRBV20-1	TRBD1	-	TRBJ2-7	CSARDRTGMNLQYF	TGCAGTGCTAGAGATCGGACAGGGATGAACTTGCAGTACTTC
TRBV4-3	-	few	TRBJ1-2	CASSRTASNYGYTF	TGCGCCAGCAGCCGGACAGCCTCTAACTATGGCTACACCTTC
TRBV20-1	TRBD2	-	TRBJ2-7	CSARALAVSYEQYF	TGCAGTGCTAGAGCACTAGCGGTGAGCTACGAGCAGTACTTC
TRBV9	TRBD2	few	TRBJ2-1	CASSDSGRVNNEQFF	TGTGCCAGCAGCGATAGCGGGAGGGTTAACAATGAGCAGTTCTTC
TRBV15	-	-	TRBJ2-3	CATSRDPEKSDTQYF	TGTGCCACCAGCAGAGATCCGGAGAAATCAGATACGCAGTATTTT
TRBV12-3/TRBV12-4	-	-	TRBJ1-4	CASSLEIGFGEKLFF	TGTGCCAGCAGTCTGGAAATCGGGTTTGGGGAAAAACTGTTTTTT
TRBV29-1	TRBD1	-	TRBJ2-2	CSAADRGGNTGELFF	TGCAGCGCAGCGGACAGGGGAGGGAACACCGGGGAGCTGTTTTTT
TRBV4-2	TRBD2	-	TRBJ2-2	CASSQEGLAGTGELFF	TGTGCCAGCAGCCAAGAAGGACTAGCGGGGACCGGGGAGCTGTTTTTT
TRBV3-1	-	-	TRBJ2-7	CASSSSRGSRYEQYF	TGTGCCAGCAGCTCCAGCCGGGGCTCTAGGTACGAGCAGTACTTC
TRBV4-3	-	-	TRBJ2-1	CASSQEPGTSYNEQFF	TGCGCCAGCAGCCAAGAACCGGGAACCTCCTACAATGAGCAGTTCTTC
TRBV12-3/TRBV12-4	TRBD2	-	TRBJ2-5	CASSRLAAQETQYF	TGTGCCAGCAGTCGACTAGCGGCACAAGAGACCCAGTACTTC
TRBV7-2	-	-	TRBJ1-1	CASSSVTGGGAFF	TGTGCCAGCAGCTCCGTTACGGGGGGAGGAGCTTTCTTT
TRBV6-5	TRBD1	many	TRBJ2-7	CASIRGQGVYEQYF	TGTGCCAGCATCCGGGGACAGGGAGTCTACGAGCAGTACTTC
TRBV20-1	-	few	TRBJ2-5	CSAGVLGETQYF	TGCAGTGCTGGGGTCTTAGGGGAGACCCAGTACTTC
TRBV20-1	-	few	TRBJ2-1	CSAPGGGIGNEQFF	TGCAGTGCCCCGGGTGGGGGTATCGGCAATGAGCAGTTCTTC
TRBV12-5	-	few	TRBJ2-1	CASGLVTKGRDNEQFF	TGTGCTAGTGGTTTGGTAACGAAGGGGCGGGACAATGAGCAGTTCTTC
TRBV6-4	-	-	TRBJ2-1	CASSDSIGVSYNEQFF	TGTGCCAGCAGTGACTCGATAGGGGTCTCCTACAATGAGCAGTTCTTC
TRBV20-1	-	-	TRBJ2-3	CSRRQASSTDTQYF	TGCAGTCGGCGACAGGCGTCTAGCACAGATACGCAGTATTTT
TRBV9	TRBD1	once	TRBJ2-5	CASSKGQGRLRETQYF	TGTGCCAGCAGCAAAGGACAGGGGCGGTTAAGAGAGACCCAGTACTTC
TRBV7-2	-	-	TRBJ2-3	CASSLGGTADTQYF	TGTGCCAGCAGCTTGGGGGGTACCGCAGATACGCAGTATTTT
TRBV10-3	-	-	TRBJ2-5	CAISEVADGLGEQYF	TGTGCCATCAGTGAGGTGGCTGATGGGTTGGGTGAGCAGTACTTC
TRBV29-1	TRBD2	-	TRBJ2-4	CSAGTRSRNEQYF	TGCAGCGCCGGGACTAGAAGTAGGAATGAGCAGTACTTC
TRBV27	-	-	TRBJ1-5	CASSPLRAQPQHF	TGTGCCAGCAGTCCCCTCCGGGCTCAGCCCCAGCATTTT
TRBV3-1	TRBD2	few	TRBJ2-7	CASSPGSGRTHEQYF	TGTGCCAGCAGCCCCGGTAGCGGGAGAACCCACGAGCAGTACTTC
TRBV3-1	-	-	TRBJ2-7	CASSHGQISYEQYF	TGTGCCAGCAGCCATGGACAAATCTCCTACGAGCAGTACTTC
TRBV25-1	-	-	TRBJ2-1	CASSEGASGDSYNEQFF	TGTGCCAGCAGTGAGGGGGCTAGCGGAGACTCCTACAATGAGCAGTTCTTC
TRBV28	TRBD1	-	TRBJ2-5	CASRQLGTGGETQYF	TGTGCCAGCAGACAACTAGGGACAGGGGGCGAGACCCAGTACTTC
TRBV20-1	-	-	TRBJ2-1	CSASLRVLPRDEQFF	TGCAGTGCTAGCCTGCGGGTACTACCAAGGGATGAGCAGTTCTTC
TRBV4-2	-	-	TRBJ2-1	CASSPGHFDYNEQFF	TGTGCCAGCAGCCCAGGACATTTTGACTACAATGAGCAGTTCTTC
TRBV6-5	-	many	TRBJ2-5	CASSPGWTAETQYF	TGTGCCAGCAGCCCGGGATGGACAGCGGAGACCCAGTACTTC
TRBV20-1	TRBD1	-	TRBJ1-4	CSASRDRGGTNEKLFF	TGCAGTGCTAGCCGGGACAGGGGAGGCACTAATGAAAAACTGTTTTTT
TRBV3-1	-	few	TRBJ1-4	CASSQEDGAPNEKLFF	TGTGCCAGCAGCCAAGAGGACGGGGCCCCTAATGAAAAACTGTTTTTT
TRBV20-1	TRBD2	-	TRBJ2-3	CSRSGKAADTQYF	TGCAGTCGTAGCGGGAAGGCAGCAGATACGCAGTATTTT
TRBV20-1	-	few	TRBJ2-6	CSAITRSGANVLTF	TGCAGTGCTATTACCCGCTCTGGGGCCAACGTCCTGACTTTC
TRBV10-3	-	-	TRBJ1-5	CAISERADQPQHF	TGTGCCATCAGTGAGCGGGCCGATCAGCCCCAGCATTTT
TRBV11-3	-	-	TRBJ1-6	CASSLGAGSPLHF	TGTGCCAGCAGCTTAGGGGCTGGTTCACCCCTCCACTTT
TRBV28	-	few	TRBJ2-3	CATQRPSTDTQYF	TGTGCCACCCAGCGCCCTAGCACAGATACGCAGTATTTT
TRBV7-9	-	once	TRBJ1-5	CASSPRPGQPQHF	TGTGCCAGCAGCCCGAGACCCGGGCAGCCCCAGCATTTT
TRBV29-1	-	few	TRBJ2-3	CSTPGWEFADTQYF	TGCAGCACCCCCGGGTGGGAATTCGCAGATACGCAGTATTTT
TRBV9	-	-	TRBJ2-7	CASSPGSRTDEQYF	TGTGCCAGCAGCCCCGGGAGCCGAACGGACGAGCAGTACTTC
TRBV7-2	-	-	TRBJ2-6	CASSLGKPRTGANVLTF	TGTGCCAGCAGCTTGGGCAAACCCAGAACTGGGGCCAACGTCCTGACTTTC
TRBV6-5	-	-	TRBJ2-1	CASVFGDGQFF	TGTGCCAGCGTATTTGGGGACGGGCAGTTCTTC
TRBV29-1	-	few	TRBJ1-5	CSVGPGLNQPQHF	TGCAGCGTAGGTCCAGGCCTCAATCAGCCCCAGCATTTT
TRBV7-6	TRBD1	-	TRBJ1-2	CASSSGTGTLSDGYTF	TGTGCCAGCAGCTCCGGGACAGGGACCCTATCCGATGGCTACACCTTC